This section outlines one T cell receptor beta chain sequence together with its context. The antigen is undetermined. The assay was immunoSEQ multiplex PCR, and TCRdb's table has in-frame clones only and misses some. The table has about 94,000 clones, 85% seen once. The CDR3 length is 14 residues. CDR1 is LNHDA and CDR2 is SQIVND in the germline V gene (reference sequence). Trimming left V 4 bases short and J 2 bases short, with 11 bases between. This entry is derived from a study of T cell responses to AZD1222 COVID-19 vaccine. Study findings and constraints: Possibly, clonal diversity was underestimated; donors were largely white British and included more females.

Specimen: peripheral blood, collected 28 days after the second AZD1222 dose. This TCR was sampled from an adult who received the AZD1222 COVID-19 vaccine. The chain recombines TRBV19 with TRBJ1-1; no definite D call. CDR3 residues: CASSTPRVNTEAFF. In DNA, the CDR3 is TGTGCCAGTAGTACCCCACGGGTAAACACTGAAGCTTTCTTT.